The table lists the clone carrying this T cell receptor beta chain with many counts. The antigen is not known. A marrow graft followed busulfan-fludarabine conditioning, with cyclophosphamide on days +3 and +4. The CDR3 has 18 amino acids. CDR1 is SEHNR and CDR2 is FQNEAQ in the germline V gene (reference sequence). Trimming removed 6 bases at V and 0 bases at J, with 22 bases between. The table came from immunoSEQ multiplex PCR; TCRdb's copy has only in-frame clones and leaves some out. Sampling found more than 9,000 clones, none seen once. The data were taken from a study of T cells after posttransplantation cyclophosphamide. Overall study results and limits: Donor CD8+ memory clones often dominated recipient blood repertoires at later times. Blood and skin or GI T cell repertoires showed limited TRB overlap. TRB clonality was highly associated with recipient CMV seropositivity and reactivation.

The J gene is TRBJ2-3, the V gene TRBV7-9; D is ambiguous. The specimen was PBMCs, collected after allogeneic stem cell transplant with posttransplant cyclophosphamide. This sequence was found in a female patient aged 40-50 years who received an allogeneic stem cell transplant from a related donor, was CMV-positive, and had no GVHD. The graft donor may be the source of some T cells. The CDR3 DNA reads TGTGCCAGCAGATTCCCAGACGTGGCGGCGCCCAGCACAGATACGCAGTATTTT. Amino acids: CASRFPDVAAPSTDTQYF. The variable domain in full, completed from reference TRBV7-9 and TRBJ2-3, reads DTGVSQNPRHKITKRGQNVTFRCDPISEHNRLYWYRQTLGQGPEFLTYFQNEAQLEKSRLLSDRFSAERPKGSFSTLEIQRTEQGDSAMYLCASRFPDVAAPSTDTQYFGPGTRLTVL.